This T cell receptor (beta chain) was captured by sequencing in a study of blood T cell repertoires in COVID-19. In the study overall: Acute-phase and convalescent COVID-19 samples originated in the United States, Italy and Spain. T cells, B-cell-depleted T cells, or PBMCs provided the cDNA or gDNA that served as material.

Turning to this clone: The CDR3 carries no conserved terminal phenylalanine or tryptophan, so it likely arises from a read error. The DNA is omitted, as the CDR3 cannot be located on it reliably, and the CDR3 follows TCRdb's listing.

The CDR3 extends over 10 residues, inclusive of both ends. Germline V gene data show CDR1 as SGHRS and CDR2 as YFSETQ. As originally analysed: The authors estimated nucleated cell counts from reference gene primer amplification. The table came from immunoSEQ multiplex PCR; TCRdb's copy has only in-frame clones and leaves some out. D and trimming were read from the DNA, whereas the V and J calls and clone size are those reported in that table. The sample includes 90,000 to 120,000 clones, about 80% seen only once; the top ten take 4% to 4.5%. V and J are TRBV5-1 and TRBJ1-6; TRBD1, as called in the table, went unchecked against the DNA. This clonotype was sampled from a man between 70 and 80 years old with acute or convalescent COVID-19. Sequencing used peripheral blood. The CDR3: CASSLGWDRG.